This T cell receptor (beta chain) was captured by sequencing in a study of blood T cells in healthy people across ages (dated by TCRdb to between 2015 and 2017). At the level of the whole study: In model experiments, template switching captured roughly one uniquely barcoded TCR beta cDNA molecule for every two T cells. To avoid experimental bias, donors of different ages were randomly spread across the sequencing lanes. Using the same blood draw, the study looked at two additional independent replicas of 1 million unique cDNA reads for two donors, one aged 18 to 30 and the other aged 80 or older. The donors were split into four age groups: young (average about 16 years), middle-aged (about 40), aged (approximately 59) and long-lived (roughly 77). Age-related changes in TCR beta repertoire diversity were measured in the study by deep sequencing normalized with unique cDNA molecular identifiers. Paper-wide results and their limitations: Bulk unsorted PBMC profiling prevented conclusive comparison of naive and antigen-experienced compartments. The CMV infection status of donors was not known, potentially confounding age-related changes in expanded clonotypes. There was a strong correlation between observed TCR beta diversity and the percentage of naive T cells measured by flow cytometry. Observed TCR beta diversity per million T cells fell roughly linearly with age, and a significant reduction was already apparent by age around 39. Estimates of total diversity based on one million sequenced T cells were considered lower bounds and underestimates. The long-lived group showed more naive CD4+ T cells, fewer expanded clones and increased TCR diversity than the aged group, suggesting age selection.

Library preparation was by 5' RACE. The reads were generated on an Illumina HiSeq 2500. The second PCR ran for roughly 6 to 11 cycles and used a J-beta primer mix along with a sample-barcoded 5' primer. Each TCR beta cDNA molecule received a unique molecular identifier from a template-switch 5' adaptor carrying 12 random nucleotides. At least 2.5 million CDR3-containing paired-end reads were obtained from each sample. The Mint cDNA synthesis kit, primed by a TRBC-specific oligonucleotide, was used to synthesize first-strand cDNA from all RNA. All cDNA was treated with uracil-DNA glycosylase and then went through a first 18-cycle PCR with the universal primers M1SS and BC2_uni_R. For the original study's pipeline: Each sample was normalized by randomly selecting 1 million high-quality reads, each carrying a distinct molecular identifier. Instead of being binned into consensus sequences, reads that shared molecular identifiers were thrown out. CDR3 identification, clonotype clustering and error correction used MiTCR with a Q25 quality threshold and the strictest error-elimination algorithm. A nonparametric unseen species model with Euler transformation was used to estimate lower-bound total TCR beta diversity. Starting from the raw public reads, TCRdb applied fastp trimming at Q25, assembled clones with MiXCR and retained in-frame beta chains. CDR3 protein sequences are deduplicated, and each keeps its most common genes and DNA. The V and J calls and clone size are TCRdb's, not the authors'. The sample table shows some 900,000 distinct CDR3 sequences, and about 48% are seen once. Clones ranked in the top ten supply 13% of the sample.

The germline V gene gives CDR1 as SGHRS and CDR2 as YFSETQ. The junction shows trimming of 0 bases on V and 0 bases on J, plus 9 bases between the germline ends. From the cysteine through the phenylalanine, the CDR3 covers 15 amino acids. Kept here is only the CDR3 DNA, which spans 45 bases and is read in frame from base 1. A remark on this clonotype: It has no known antigen specificity. It has no much larger one-base neighbor in the sample; base qualities were not kept.

The donors were 40 or so Caucasian individuals from Russia, aged roughly 6 to 90 years, who were systemically healthy. Ten milliliters of peripheral blood were drawn from each donor into EDTA-treated Vacutainer tubes. PBMCs were isolated by Ficoll-Paque density-gradient centrifugation, with at least 7 million obtained per sample. Total RNA was extracted from PBMCs with Trizol reagent, with at least 5.5 micrograms obtained per sample. The percentages of naive CD45RAhigh/CD27high T cells were determined by flow cytometry on a PBMC aliquot from every donor. Sample: blood. This TCR was recovered from a man aged 25-40 years in good health. The receptor chain draws on TRBV5-1 and TRBJ1-2; the D gene is not confidently resolved. The CDR3 protein: CASSLAPKSNYGYTF. The DNA sequence is TGCGCCAGCAGCTTGGCTCCCAAATCTAACTATGGCTACACCTTC.